Included here is one T cell receptor beta chain sequence, with context. Authors' analysis steps: Estimates of nucleated cell counts were drawn from the amplification of reference gene primers. Method: immunoSEQ multiplex PCR; TCRdb's copy keeps in-frame clones and lacks some. V, J and clone size were drawn from that table, and D and trimming were deduced from the DNA. The repertoire consists of fewer than 250,000 clones, with around nine tenths occurring once and the leading ten covering about 1.6%. V was shortened by 2 bases and J by 0 bases, with 11 bases between the two germline ends. Germline CDR1 is MNHNY and CDR2 is SVGAGI (reference sequence). This CDR3 contains 16 residues. The data were obtained in a study of blood T cell repertoires in COVID-19. Study-level information: Spain, Italy and the United States supplied samples that represented acute and convalescent COVID-19. Sample material is recorded as cDNA or gDNA derived from T cells, B-cell-depleted T cells, or PBMCs.

The receptor's source is a woman aged 60-70 years who had recovered from COVID-19. The sequencing sample was made of peripheral blood. The V and J genes are TRBV6-6 and TRBJ1-3, with D hard to call. In DNA form, the CDR3 reads TGTGCCAGCAGTTACACCCTCCCGAGCTCTGGAAACACCATATATTTT. It encodes CASSYTLPSSGNTIYF.